This T cell receptor beta chain was captured in a study of a mutant IDH1 vaccine in newly diagnosed glioma. Study overall: Most had both radiotherapy and temozolomide beforehand; others had only one.

The time point here: week 47, end of study. With topical imiquimod, each dose of the vaccine consisted of 300 ug of mutant IDH1 20-mer peptide. Across weeks 1, 3, 5, 7, 11, 15, 19 and 23, patients received a vaccination each time, eight in all. Note on this clone: The antigen is undetermined.

V dropped 6 bases and J dropped 4; count of bases not matched to a gene: 2. CDR1 is MRHNA, CDR2 SNTAGT, per germline. This CDR3 contains 12 residues. Sequencing was performed with immunoSEQ multiplex PCR; in TCRdb, only in-frame clones are kept and a portion is missing. In the table there are about 94,000 clones, about nine tenths of which are singletons. This sequence joins TRBV6-4 and TRBJ1-2, with 7 bases fitting TRBD1. Material: PBMCs, obtained from a glioma patient whose treatment included an IDH1 peptide vaccine. This TCR came from a woman aged 45 to 65 with glioma. DNA of the CDR3: TGTGCCAGCAGCGCAGGGGGCTATGGCTACACCTTC. Encoded protein: CASSAGGYGYTF.